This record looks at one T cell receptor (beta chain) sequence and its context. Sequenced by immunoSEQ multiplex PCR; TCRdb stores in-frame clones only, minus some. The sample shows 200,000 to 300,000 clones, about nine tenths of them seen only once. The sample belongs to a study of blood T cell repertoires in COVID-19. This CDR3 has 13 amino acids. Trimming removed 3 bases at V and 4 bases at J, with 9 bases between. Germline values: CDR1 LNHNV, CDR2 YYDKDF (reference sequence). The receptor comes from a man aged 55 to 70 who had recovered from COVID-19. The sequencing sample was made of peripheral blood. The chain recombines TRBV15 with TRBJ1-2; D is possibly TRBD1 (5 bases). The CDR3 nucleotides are TGTGCCACCAGCAGTCAGGGAGGCTATGGCTACACCTTC. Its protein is CATSSQGGYGYTF.